These T cell receptor beta chains were read from a single sample in a study of blood T cell repertoires in COVID-19. Repertoires were generated with immunoSEQ multiplex PCR, while TCRdb's copy carries only in-frame clones and drops some. The sample lists around 400,000 clones; about 88% were seen once. The specimen sequenced was PBMCs or T cells enriched from blood (not recorded which). Receptor source: a woman aged 18-30 years who had been exposed to COVID-19. CDR3s include the opening cysteine and the closing phenylalanine or tryptophan. Fields, in order: D gene, V gene, J gene, clone size, CDR3 protein, CDR3 DNA. The D gene is left open where the match is weak. Size is stated for part of the rows, as once, few or many counts, or as a class when the clone is expanded.

NA	TRBV10-3	TRBJ2-7	NA	CAIARGISYEQYF	TGTGCCATCGCGAGGGGGATCTCCTACGAGCAGTACTTC
NA	TRBV6-5	TRBJ1-5	NA	CASSWGGNQPQHF	TGTGCCAGCAGTTGGGGGGGTAATCAGCCCCAGCATTTT
TRBD2	TRBV6-5	TRBJ2-7	NA	CASRPTSGSRYEQYF	TGTGCCAGCAGACCAACTAGCGGGAGCAGGTACGAGCAGTACTTC
NA	TRBV30	TRBJ1-6	NA	CAWSDTGNSPLHF	TGTGCCTGGAGTGATACAGGGAATTCACCCCTCCACTTT
TRBD1	TRBV9	TRBJ1-2	NA	CASRDNDGQEINYGYTF	TGTGCCAGCAGAGATAATGACGGACAGGAGATAAACTATGGCTACACCTTC
TRBD2	TRBV11-3	TRBJ2-1	NA	CASSLVGVAGGRGEQFF	TGTGCCAGCAGCTTAGTCGGGGTAGCGGGAGGACGAGGTGAGCAGTTCTTC
TRBD1	TRBV6-5	TRBJ2-7	NA	CASSFQGASPYEQYF	TGTGCCAGCAGTTTCCAGGGGGCGAGCCCCTACGAGCAGTACTTC
NA	TRBV18	TRBJ2-3	NA	CASSLQRAATDTQYF	TGTGCCAGCTCACTCCAACGAGCGGCCACAGATACGCAGTATTTT
NA	TRBV2	TRBJ2-7	few	CASSFGYQQYF	TGTGCCAGCAGTTTCGGTTATCAGCAGTACTTC
NA	TRBV6-5	TRBJ1-1	NA	CASRLRGHTEAFF	TGTGCCAGCAGGCTCAGGGGTCACACTGAAGCTTTCTTT
TRBD2	TRBV28	TRBJ2-1	NA	CASSFKAGGPIGTYNEQFF	TGTGCCAGCAGTTTTAAGGCGGGAGGGCCGATAGGAACCTACAATGAGCAGTTCTTC
TRBD2	TRBV28	TRBJ2-3	NA	CASTPPVAGVMSTDTQYF	TGTGCCAGCACGCCTCCTGTAGCGGGGGTTATGAGCACAGATACGCAGTATTTT
NA	TRBV28	TRBJ1-6	NA	CASSLAKGDSPLHF	TGTGCCAGCAGTTTGGCCAAAGGGGATTCACCCCTCCACTTT
TRBD1	TRBV7-9	TRBJ2-7	NA	CASSSPGQDRF	TGTGCCAGCAGCTCACCGGGACAGGATCGCTTC
NA	TRBV28	TRBJ2-7	NA	CASSFLVYEQYF	TGTGCCAGCAGTTTCCTCGTTTACGAGCAGTACTTC
TRBD2	TRBV28	TRBJ2-2	NA	CASSDLAGRYTGELFF	TGTGCCAGCAGCGATCTAGCGGGCCGATACACCGGGGAGCTGTTTTTT
TRBD1	TRBV5-4	TRBJ1-1	NA	CASSLVGQGGTEAFF	TGTGCCAGCAGCCTCGTTGGACAGGGTGGAACTGAAGCTTTCTTT
TRBD1	TRBV7-3	TRBJ1-1	NA	CASSLGTGQGASAFF	TGTGCCAGCAGCTTGGGAACTGGACAGGGGGCCTCAGCTTTCTTT
NA	TRBV12-2	TRBJ2-2	NA	CASRPWRHPPYTGELFF	TGTGCAAGTCGCCCGTGGAGGCATCCTCCTTACACCGGGGAGCTGTTTTTT
NA	TRBV2	TRBJ2-2	NA	CASLKPGAMTGELFF	TGTGCCAGCCTCAAACCAGGGGCGATGACCGGGGAGCTGTTTTTT
NA	TRBV19	TRBJ2-1	NA	CASSIAPSSYNEQFF	TGTGCCAGTAGTATCGCGCCGAGCTCCTACAATGAGCAGTTCTTC
NA	TRBV4-3	TRBJ1-2	NA	CASSQDLGRGGVGYTF	TGCGCCAGCAGCCAAGATCTGGGAAGGGGAGGAGTCGGCTACACCTTC
NA	TRBV11-2	TRBJ2-1	NA	CASSLGSSSYNEQFF	TGTGCCAGCAGCTTAGGGAGTAGCTCCTACAATGAGCAGTTCTTC
TRBD2	TRBV27	TRBJ2-1	NA	CASSFLSAGGPVGLQFF	TGTGCCAGCAGTTTTCTTTCGGCGGGAGGGCCCGTCGGATTACAGTTCTTC
TRBD2	TRBV3-1/TRBV3-2	TRBJ2-3	NA	CASSQDQREGQDTQYF	TGTGCCAGCAGCCAAGACCAGCGGGAGGGCCAAGATACGCAGTATTTT
TRBD2	TRBV3-1/TRBV3-2	TRBJ2-4	NA	CASSQTSGTSVLAKNIQYF	TGTGCCAGCAGTCAGACTTCCGGGACTAGCGTTCTAGCCAAAAACATTCAGTACTTC
NA	TRBV19	TRBJ2-7	once	CASSDFYEQYF	TGTGCCAGTAGTGACTTTTACGAGCAGTACTTC
TRBD2	TRBV6-2/TRBV6-3	TRBJ2-7	NA	CASSYPAGGPLYEQYF	TGTGCCAGCAGTTACCCCGCGGGGGGCCCACTCTACGAGCAGTACTTC
TRBD2	TRBV27	TRBJ2-6	NA	CASSLVLAGGPGANVLTF	TGTGCCAGCAGTTTGGTCCTAGCGGGGGGGCCTGGGGCCAACGTCCTGACTTTC
NA	TRBV28	TRBJ2-5	NA	CASIRGRGETQYF	TGTGCCAGCATTCGGGGGAGGGGGGAGACCCAGTACTTC
TRBD2	TRBV20-1	TRBJ2-5	once	CSASPASGAQETQYF	TGCAGTGCTAGTCCGGCTAGCGGGGCGCAAGAGACCCAGTACTTC
NA	TRBV2	TRBJ1-3	NA	CASTPGGSGNTIYF	TGTGCCAGCACTCCGGGGGGCTCTGGAAACACCATATATTTT
TRBD1	TRBV19	TRBJ1-6	NA	CASSSTGGATSPLHF	TGTGCCAGTAGCTCAACAGGGGGCGCGACCTCACCCCTCCACTTT
NA	TRBV7-9	TRBJ1-1	NA	CASSLNGNTEAFF	TGTGCCAGCAGCTTAAACGGGAACACTGAAGCTTTCTTT
TRBD1	TRBV4-2	TRBJ1-6	NA	CASSQRQGARNSPLHF	TGTGCCAGCAGCCAACGACAGGGGGCGCGTAATTCACCCCTCCACTTT
NA	TRBV11-2	TRBJ1-4	NA	CASSLDRWSSNEKLFF	TGTGCCAGCAGCTTAGATCGTTGGAGCAGTAATGAAAAACTGTTTTTT
TRBD2	TRBV7-2	TRBJ2-1	NA	CASSLATLAGEQFF	TGTGCCAGCAGCTTAGCGACACTAGCGGGGGAGCAGTTCTTC
TRBD1	TRBV28	TRBJ2-6	NA	CASSIQWGTGRWANVLTF	TGTGCCAGCAGTATCCAATGGGGGACAGGGAGGTGGGCCAACGTCCTGACTTTC
NA	TRBV19	TRBJ2-7	NA	CASSIAADSSYEQYF	TGTGCCAGTAGTATAGCAGCGGACAGCTCCTACGAGCAGTACTTC
NA	TRBV21-1	TRBJ2-7	NA	CASSKGLGLAGGEQYF	TGTGCCAGCAGCAAAGGGCTGGGACTAGCGGGAGGAGAGCAGTACTTC
NA	TRBV29-1	TRBJ1-2	NA	CSVVQGPYGYTF	TGCAGCGTTGTACAGGGCCCCTATGGCTACACCTTC
NA	TRBV28	TRBJ1-4	NA	CASSFGLGATNEKLFF	TGTGCCAGCAGTTTTGGCCTAGGAGCAACTAATGAAAAACTGTTTTTT
TRBD2	TRBV6-2/TRBV6-3	TRBJ2-5	once	CASSTPRTSGGAWETQYF	TGTGCCAGCAGTACCCCTAGGACTAGCGGGGGGGCCTGGGAGACCCAGTACTTC